This is a list of T cell receptor beta chains from one sample in a study of graft-versus-host responses after intestinal transplantation. Libraries were prepared by immunoSEQ multiplex PCR; TCRdb keeps only in-frame clonotypes and omits some of them. The data show 25,000 to 35,000 clones, 90% to 95% seen once. The sample in question was PBMCs, obtained about 70 days after intestinal transplant. Source of these receptors: a human patient who received an intestinal transplant, so some T cells may come from the graft donor. Both conserved end residues are part of each CDR3. Fields, in order: J gene, V gene, CDR3 protein.

j_gene: TRBJ2-2
v_gene: TRBV27
CDR3aa: CASSLRPTGKRELFF

j_gene: TRBJ2-1
v_gene: TRBV30
CDR3aa: CAWSVREQFF

j_gene: TRBJ2-7
v_gene: TRBV5-6
CDR3aa: CASSFPGSSYEQYF

j_gene: TRBJ1-1
v_gene: TRBV25-1
CDR3aa: CASSETQNTEAFF

j_gene: TRBJ2-1
v_gene: TRBV7-3
CDR3aa: CASSSDGYNEQFF

j_gene: TRBJ1-1
v_gene: TRBV5-6
CDR3aa: CASSAGTEAFF

j_gene: TRBJ1-6
v_gene: TRBV27
CDR3aa: CASKQGYHSPLHF

j_gene: TRBJ2-7
v_gene: TRBV27
CDR3aa: CASSPLAGGEWHEQYF

j_gene: TRBJ2-7
v_gene: TRBV5-1
CDR3aa: CASSQEGPSYEQYF

j_gene: TRBJ1-1
v_gene: TRBV4-3
CDR3aa: CASSRFFQNTEAFF

j_gene: TRBJ1-1
v_gene: TRBV7-3
CDR3aa: CASSWTVNTEAFF

j_gene: TRBJ1-2
v_gene: TRBV9
CDR3aa: CASSSPWGYTF

j_gene: TRBJ2-1
v_gene: TRBV2
CDR3aa: CASSEGDTYNEQFF

j_gene: TRBJ1-4
v_gene: TRBV28
CDR3aa: CASSRGTGPPNEKLFF

j_gene: TRBJ1-6
v_gene: TRBV6-6
CDR3aa: CASGWDTQTNSPLHF

j_gene: TRBJ1-5
v_gene: TRBV27
CDR3aa: CASSYQGNQPQHF

j_gene: TRBJ1-1
v_gene: TRBV5-1
CDR3aa: CASRDTLGGFTEAFF

j_gene: TRBJ2-7
v_gene: TRBV30
CDR3aa: CAWSVDPSYEQYF

j_gene: TRBJ2-5
v_gene: TRBV15
CDR3aa: CATSRCRQGLLRLETQYF

j_gene: TRBJ2-3
v_gene: TRBV9
CDR3aa: CASSVVPSTDTQYF

j_gene: TRBJ1-4
v_gene: TRBV9
CDR3aa: CASSGQGKLFF

j_gene: TRBJ2-5
v_gene: TRBV6-6
CDR3aa: CASIGGQETQYF

j_gene: TRBJ2-2
v_gene: TRBV5-1
CDR3aa: CASSSANGELFF

j_gene: TRBJ2-5
v_gene: TRBV28
CDR3aa: CASSPGTSPQYF

j_gene: TRBJ2-3
v_gene: TRBV28
CDR3aa: CASSPGTPQYF

j_gene: TRBJ2-5
v_gene: TRBV11-2
CDR3aa: CASSHDIGVQETQYF

j_gene: TRBJ2-2
v_gene: TRBV7-8
CDR3aa: CASSFYTGELFF

j_gene: TRBJ2-2
v_gene: TRBV4-1
CDR3aa: CASSQAWGQGTGELFF

j_gene: TRBJ1-5
v_gene: TRBV9
CDR3aa: CASSCRGVASERQPQHF

j_gene: TRBJ2-1
v_gene: TRBV4-3
CDR3aa: CASSQASGELSSYNEQFF

j_gene: TRBJ1-1
v_gene: TRBV30
CDR3aa: CAWTTRGNAFF

j_gene: TRBJ2-3
v_gene: TRBV29-1
CDR3aa: CSAGGVESTDTQYF

j_gene: TRBJ2-1
v_gene: TRBV7-9
CDR3aa: CASSSYEQFF

j_gene: TRBJ1-3
v_gene: TRBV4-2
CDR3aa: CASSQDGHTGNTIYF

j_gene: TRBJ1-5
v_gene: TRBV28
CDR3aa: CASSPRGPGNQPQHF

j_gene: TRBJ2-1
v_gene: TRBV6-1
CDR3aa: CASSESGGAAYNEQFF

j_gene: TRBJ2-3
v_gene: TRBV4-2
CDR3aa: CASSQDVGLAGPSTDTQYF

j_gene: TRBJ2-1
v_gene: TRBV28
CDR3aa: CASKAGGPYEQFF

j_gene: TRBJ1-4
v_gene: TRBV5-4
CDR3aa: CASSTRDSPGEKLFF

j_gene: TRBJ2-1
v_gene: TRBV4-3
CDR3aa: CASSQERGGYNEQFF

j_gene: TRBJ2-7
v_gene: TRBV7-8
CDR3aa: CASSRYHLGEQYF

j_gene: TRBJ1-2
v_gene: TRBV25-1
CDR3aa: CASSRWLGWSNYGYTF

j_gene: -
v_gene: TRBV19
CDR3aa: CASSIHGGSYEQYF

j_gene: TRBJ2-1
v_gene: TRBV5-4
CDR3aa: CASSFRGADNEQFF

j_gene: TRBJ1-5
v_gene: TRBV7-2
CDR3aa: CASSFRIQDRGYPQHF

j_gene: TRBJ2-7
v_gene: TRBV27
CDR3aa: CASSLSSPYEQYF